Listed below are T cell receptor beta chains from one sample, sequenced in a study of CD8 T cells in ankylosing spondylitis. TCRdb fed the 5' RACE reads into MiXCR, producing one record per CDR3 protein. The sample lists 200,000 to 250,000 distinct CDR3 sequences, about 30% occurring once. Sequences were obtained from blood, either unsorted or a sorted T cell fraction (not recorded which). The receptors here all came from a male donor with ankylosing spondylitis or in good health (not recorded which). Each CDR3 is given with its conserved first and last residue. D genes are given only for firm matches. Clone size appears in some rows only: once, few, many, or a class for an expanded clone.

clone size	D gene	V gene	J gene	CDR3 DNA	CDR3 protein
-	-	TRBV27	TRBJ2-3	TGTGCCAGCACCTCTGCAGATACGCAGTATTTT	CASTSADTQYF
-	-	TRBV25-1	TRBJ2-5	TGTGCCAGCAGTCCCCTGGGGACTCCCCCAGGGGAGACCCAGTACTTC	CASSPLGTPPGETQYF
-	-	TRBV5-1	TRBJ1-1	TGCGCCAGCAGCTTGAACACTATGAACACTGAAGCTTTCTTT	CASSLNTMNTEAFF
-	-	TRBV12-3/TRBV12-4	TRBJ2-7	TGTGCCAGCAGCGGACTCGCCCACGAGCAGTACTTC	CASSGLAHEQYF
few	-	TRBV3-1	TRBJ2-5	TGTGCCAGCAGCCAAGATCCCAACCTCGGATGGGGGACCCAGTACTTC	CASSQDPNLGWGTQYF
few	-	TRBV20-1	TRBJ1-6	TGCAGTGCTAGAGAAAAGGGAACCTATAATTCACCCCTCCACTTT	CSAREKGTYNSPLHF
-	-	TRBV12-3/TRBV12-4	TRBJ2-7	TGTGCCAGCAGCCCCGGAGTAGTCGAGCAGTACTTC	CASSPGVVEQYF
-	-	TRBV19	TRBJ2-1	TGTGCCAGTAGTATTACCGGGGGCTTATACAATGAGCAGTTCTTC	CASSITGGLYNEQFF
few	-	TRBV12-3/TRBV12-4	TRBJ2-3	TGTGCCAGCAGACTCGGGGTGGGGGTAGATACGCAGTATTTT	CASRLGVGVDTQYF
-	-	TRBV7-9	TRBJ2-1	TGTGCCAGCAGCTTAGGTAGCAGAGGCTCCTACAATGAGCAGTTCTTC	CASSLGSRGSYNEQFF
few	-	TRBV11-1	TRBJ1-1	TGTGCCAGCAGCTTACTAACTGGGAACACTGAAGCTTTCTTT	CASSLLTGNTEAFF
many	-	TRBV15	TRBJ2-7	TGTGCCACCAGCAGAAGGGACTTTAGCTCCTACGAGCAGTACTTC	CATSRRDFSSYEQYF
-	-	TRBV11-2	TRBJ2-3	TGTGCCAGCAGCTCCGAGTGGGACCCAGATACGCAGTATTTT	CASSSEWDPDTQYF
-	-	TRBV30	TRBJ2-7	TGTGCCTGGAGTGAGGGGGGGTCCTACGAGCAGTACTTC	CAWSEGGSYEQYF
-	-	TRBV7-9	TRBJ2-1	TGTGCCAGCAGCAACCCGGACCCAAACGATGAGCAGTTCTTC	CASSNPDPNDEQFF
-	-	TRBV6-6	TRBJ1-1	TGTGCCAGCATTGGGCCGAACACTGAAGCTTTCTTT	CASIGPNTEAFF
few	-	TRBV5-6	TRBJ2-3	TGTGCCAGCAGCTTGGTGGTCCGGACAGATACGCAGTATTTT	CASSLVVRTDTQYF
-	-	TRBV7-2	TRBJ2-2	TGTGCCAGCAGCTCACTACTTAACACCGGGGAGCTGTTTTTT	CASSSLLNTGELFF
-	TRBD2	TRBV5-6	TRBJ2-3	TGTGCCAGCAGCTTGCCCGAGCGGGGGCCACGCACAGATACGCAGTATTTT	CASSLPERGPRTDTQYF
-	TRBD2	TRBV7-6	TRBJ2-5	TGTGCCAGCAGCTATCCGCGGGGGGGCCGGGGAGAGACCCAGTACTTC	CASSYPRGGRGETQYF
-	TRBD2	TRBV20-1	TRBJ2-1	TGCAGTGCTAGAGAGGGGCAGCGGGGGGCACACAATGAGCAGTTCTTC	CSAREGQRGAHNEQFF
once	TRBD1	TRBV10-3	TRBJ2-7	TGTGCCATCAACCAACCAGGGGGCGGTTTAAGTGAGCAGTACTTC	CAINQPGGGLSEQYF
many	-	TRBV20-1	TRBJ2-1	TGCAGTGCTATTGGGTTTATGGGCGGGGGCAAAAGCTCCTACAATGAGCAGTTCTTC	CSAIGFMGGGKSSYNEQFF
-	TRBD1	TRBV5-4	TRBJ2-7	TGTGCCAGCAGCCGGACGGGACAGAGCTCCTACGAGCAGTACTTC	CASSRTGQSSYEQYF
-	-	TRBV3-1	TRBJ1-6	TGTGCCAGCAGCCCCGAGGGGTTCGGGGCACCCCTCCACTTT	CASSPEGFGAPLHF
once	-	TRBV19	TRBJ1-2	TGTGCCAGTGGTATTGGTATGGGGAAAGAAAACTATGGCTACACCTTC	CASGIGMGKENYGYTF
-	-	TRBV27	TRBJ2-7	TGTGCCAGCACCCTCAGGGTTGGATACGAGCAGTACTTC	CASTLRVGYEQYF
-	TRBD1	TRBV5-1	TRBJ2-1	TGCGCCAGCAGCTTAGGACAGGGTTGGAATGAGCAGTTCTTC	CASSLGQGWNEQFF
few	-	TRBV20-1	TRBJ2-3	TGCAGTGCTAGAGATAGCCTAGCTCATGGAGATACGCAGTATTTT	CSARDSLAHGDTQYF
-	-	TRBV7-9	TRBJ2-7	TGTGCCAGCAGATCACTAGCCCACGAGCAGTACTTC	CASRSLAHEQYF
-	TRBD1	TRBV19	TRBJ1-1	TGTGCCAGTAGCCAGGACAGGCTATCGGACACTGAAGCTTTCTTT	CASSQDRLSDTEAFF
-	TRBD2	TRBV12-3/TRBV12-4	TRBJ2-5	TGTGCCAGCAGTTTCGAAGGAAGGGACTACCCCCAAGAGACCCAGTACTTC	CASSFEGRDYPQETQYF
-	-	TRBV20-1	TRBJ2-7	TGCAGTGCGACCGGCCAAAACAGGGCGGGGGAGCAGTACTTC	CSATGQNRAGEQYF
-	-	TRBV9	TRBJ2-1	TGTGCCAGCAGCGTACCGGGGTACAATGAGCAGTTCTTC	CASSVPGYNEQFF
many	-	TRBV7-9	TRBJ1-6	TGTGCCAGCAGCTTAGACCTCACTCACCTCCACTTT	CASSLDLTHLHF
many	-	TRBV20-1	TRBJ1-2	TGCAGTGCTAGAGTAACCGGGCTCCAAAATGGCTACACCTTC	CSARVTGLQNGYTF
many	TRBD1	TRBV20-1	TRBJ2-7	TGCAGTGCTCAGCCCGACAGGGGGCCTTACGAGCAGTACTTC	CSAQPDRGPYEQYF
few	-	TRBV12-3/TRBV12-4	TRBJ2-5	TGTGCCAGCAGTTGGGGCCGGGAAGAGACCCAGTACTTC	CASSWGREETQYF
-	-	TRBV28	TRBJ2-1	TGTGCCAGCAGTCCCAAGTCGCCGGAGCAGTTCTTC	CASSPKSPEQFF
few	TRBD1	TRBV27	TRBJ1-5	TGTGCCAGCAGTTTAGTACAGGGGGGTCAGCCCCAGCATTTT	CASSLVQGGQPQHF
few	-	TRBV20-1	TRBJ2-5	TGCAGTGCGAGCCCGGACCCCCAAGAGACCCAGTACTTC	CSASPDPQETQYF
-	TRBD1	TRBV12-3/TRBV12-4	TRBJ1-1	TGTGCCAGCAGCCTCCGACAGGGGGCGCGCACTGAAGCTTTCTTT	CASSLRQGARTEAFF
few	-	TRBV20-1	TRBJ2-7	TGCAGTGCTAGTGGAGGGGACAGCGGACCCTACGAGCAGTACTTC	CSASGGDSGPYEQYF
-	-	TRBV20-1	TRBJ2-3	TGCAGTGCTACGACTTTCACAGATACGCAGTATTTT	CSATTFTDTQYF
few	-	TRBV27	TRBJ2-1	TGTGCCAGCAGTCTTTACTCTTTCATCCACAATGAGCAGTTCTTC	CASSLYSFIHNEQFF
few	TRBD1	TRBV4-1	TRBJ1-2	TGCGCCAGCAGCCCGGGACAGGAGCCTAGTGGCTACACCTTC	CASSPGQEPSGYTF